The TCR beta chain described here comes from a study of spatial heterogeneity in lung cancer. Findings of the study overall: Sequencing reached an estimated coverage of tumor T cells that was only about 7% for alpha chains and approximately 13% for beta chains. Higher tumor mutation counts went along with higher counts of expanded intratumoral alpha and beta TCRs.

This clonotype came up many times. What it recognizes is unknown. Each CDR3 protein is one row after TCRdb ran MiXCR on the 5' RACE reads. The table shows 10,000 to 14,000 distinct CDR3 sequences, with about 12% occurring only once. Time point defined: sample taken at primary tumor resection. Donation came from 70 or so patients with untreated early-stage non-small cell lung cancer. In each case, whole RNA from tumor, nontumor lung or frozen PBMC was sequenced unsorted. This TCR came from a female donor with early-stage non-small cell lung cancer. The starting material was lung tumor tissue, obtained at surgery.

The CDR3 spells CSAPTGDDQPQHF. The CDR3 DNA is TGCAGTGCCCCGACAGGGGACGATCAGCCCCAGCATTTT. The chain carries TRBV20-1 and TRBJ1-5, with TRBD1 matching 8 bases. The CDR3 covers 13 residues. V gave up 6 bases and J gave up 5 bases; unmatched junction bases: 6. CDR1 is DFQATT, CDR2 SNEGSKA, per germline (reference sequence).